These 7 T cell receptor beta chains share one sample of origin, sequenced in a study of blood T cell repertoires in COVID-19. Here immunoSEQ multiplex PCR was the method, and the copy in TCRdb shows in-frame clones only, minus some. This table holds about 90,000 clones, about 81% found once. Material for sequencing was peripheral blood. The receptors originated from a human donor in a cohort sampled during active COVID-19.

The CDR3 DNA sequence: TGTGCCAGCAGCTCGAGCGGGGGGAACTACAATGAGCAGTTCTTC. Translation gives CASSSSGGNYNEQFF. This chain uses TRBV6-6 with TRBJ2-1; 9 bases align to TRBD2. In germline, CDR1 is MNHNY, CDR2 SVGAGI (reference sequence). This CDR3 has 15 residues. The ends lost 6 bases at V and 3 bases at J; junction bases unmatched: 6.

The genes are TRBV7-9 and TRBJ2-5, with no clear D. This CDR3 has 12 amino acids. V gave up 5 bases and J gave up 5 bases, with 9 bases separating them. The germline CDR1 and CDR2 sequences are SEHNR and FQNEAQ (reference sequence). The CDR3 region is CASSRPSETQYF. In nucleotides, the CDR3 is TGTGCCAGCAGCCGTCCCTCCGAGACCCAGTACTTC.

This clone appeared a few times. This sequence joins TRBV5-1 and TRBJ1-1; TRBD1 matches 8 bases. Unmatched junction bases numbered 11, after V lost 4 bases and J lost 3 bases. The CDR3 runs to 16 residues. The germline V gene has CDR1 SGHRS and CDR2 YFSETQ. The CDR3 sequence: CASSPGQGKFDTEAFF. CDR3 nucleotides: TGCGCCAGCAGCCCTGGACAGGGAAAGTTCGACACTGAAGCTTTCTTT. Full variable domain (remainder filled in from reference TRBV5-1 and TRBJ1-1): KAGVTQTPRYLIKTRGQQVTLSCSPISGHRSVSWYQQTPGQGLQFLFEYFSETQRNKGNFPGRFSGRQFSNSRSEMNVSTLELGDSALYLCASSPGQGKFDTEAFFGQGTRLTVV.

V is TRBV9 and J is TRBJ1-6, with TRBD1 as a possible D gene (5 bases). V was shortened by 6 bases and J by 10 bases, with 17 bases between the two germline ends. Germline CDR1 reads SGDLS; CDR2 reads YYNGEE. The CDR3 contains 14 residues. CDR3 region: CASKPGLPNSPLHF. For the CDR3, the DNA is TGTGCCAGCAAGCCGGGACTTCCCAACTCACCCCTCCACTTT.

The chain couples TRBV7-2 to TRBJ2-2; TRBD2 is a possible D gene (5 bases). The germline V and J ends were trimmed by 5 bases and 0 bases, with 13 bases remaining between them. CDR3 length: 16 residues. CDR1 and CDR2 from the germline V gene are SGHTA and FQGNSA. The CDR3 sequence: CASSPATNANTGELFF. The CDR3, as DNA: TGTGCCAGCAGCCCGGCGACTAACGCGAACACCGGGGAGCTGTTTTTT.

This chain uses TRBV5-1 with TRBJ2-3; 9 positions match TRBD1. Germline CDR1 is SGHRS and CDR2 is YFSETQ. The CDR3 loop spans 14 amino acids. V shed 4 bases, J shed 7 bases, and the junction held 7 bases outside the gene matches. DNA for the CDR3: TGCGCCAGCAGCCTCCGGGACAGGGCAAATACGCAGTATTTT. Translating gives CASSLRDRANTQYF. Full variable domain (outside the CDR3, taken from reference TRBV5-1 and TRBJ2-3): KAGVTQTPRYLIKTRGQQVTLSCSPISGHRSVSWYQQTPGQGLQFLFEYFSETQRNKGNFPGRFSGRQFSNSRSEMNVSTLELGDSALYLCASSLRDRANTQYFGPGTRLTVL.

The CDR3 region is CASSWRGGHTDTQYF. The CDR3 region has the DNA TGTGCCAGCAGTTGGCGGGGGGGCCACACAGATACGCAGTATTTT. The chain couples TRBV6-2 or TRBV6-3 to TRBJ2-3; 9 positions agree with TRBD2. Trimming at V came to 4 bases and at J to 2 bases, leaving 4 bases not matched to a gene. CDR3 size: 15 residues. Germline CDR1 is MNHEY and CDR2 is SVGEGT.